This T cell receptor beta chain is drawn from a study of T cells in Graves' hyperthyroidism and ophthalmopathy. Turning to the study itself: Blood was drawn when the patient was first diagnosed and still untreated.

CDR3 size: 16 residues. The junction had 4 bases not matched to a gene; V was cut back by 5 bases and J by 1 base. Germline-derived CDR1 and CDR2 are SGHAT and FQNNGV. Amplified TCR beta CDR3 regions derived from RNA transcripts. First-round RT-PCR of the TCR CDR3 relied on the HTBI primer set. TCRdb reprocessed the multiplex PCR reads with MiXCR, giving one entry per CDR3 protein. The sample has around 520,000 distinct CDR3 sequences, 14% seen once. Diagnostic decisions used clinical symptoms, serum thyroxine and TRAb, thyroid ultrasound and orbital computed tomography. As to this clonotype: As yet, its antigen is unknown.

Study-level points and caveats: The model's output predicted ophthalmopathy at a median of 6.5 months prior to onset. Peripheral blood also featured most of the thyroid clonotypes expanded above 0.001.

The V and J genes are TRBV11-2 and TRBJ2-2; 10 bases align to TRBD2. This sequence originates from a woman in her forties with Graves' hyperthyroidism. The sequenced material came from blood. The CDR3 nucleotides read TGTGCCAGCAGCACTCGACTAGCGGGGAACACCGGGGAGCTGTTTTTT. Protein: CASSTRLAGNTGELFF.